Listed below are T cell receptor beta chains from one sample, sequenced in a study of cytomegalovirus exposure and HLA in healthy donors. TCRdb keeps only in-frame clones here, not all; method: immunoSEQ multiplex PCR. Of approximately 210,000 clones listed, around 86% are singletons. Material: PBMCs. Source of these receptors: a woman between 18 and 30 years old in good health and CMV-seronegative. The CDR3 runs from the conserved cysteine through the conserved F or W. D genes are given only for firm matches.

v_call	d_call	j_call	cdr3_aa
TRBV11-2	NA	TRBJ1-6	CASSPGSSYNSPLHF
TRBV5-6	TRBD1	TRBJ1-2	CASSLGDRGFGYTF
TRBV6-5	TRBD1	TRBJ1-5	CASSYSGQAVQPQHF
TRBV19	TRBD2	TRBJ2-1	CASRWGGGYNEQFF
TRBV25-1	NA	TRBJ1-1	CASSDSSAGGTEAFF
TRBV5-1	TRBD2	TRBJ2-7	CASSRTGLAGGEYEQYF
TRBV19	TRBD1	TRBJ1-5	CASREGRGNQPQHF
TRBV6-1	TRBD1	TRBJ1-6	CASSGNRGPSGSPLHF
TRBV7-2	TRBD1	TRBJ1-6	CASSPRQGISPLHF
TRBV18	TRBD1	TRBJ2-7	CASSPATGSYEQYF
TRBV7-2	TRBD2	TRBJ2-7	CASSLAGGGAFYEQYF
TRBV18	NA	TRBJ2-6	CASSLEGRSGANVLTF
TRBV10-1	TRBD2	TRBJ2-5	CASSDRPASGKETQYF
TRBV5-6	TRBD1	TRBJ1-2	CASSLDRGTYGYTF
TRBV2	NA	TRBJ2-2	CASRGQANTGELFF
TRBV19	NA	TRBJ1-5	CASKWSPGNQPQHF
TRBV30	TRBD2	TRBJ2-3	CAWSSGTSGRGPRTDTQYF
TRBV12-5	NA	TRBJ2-3	CASGPAATNTDTQYF
TRBV7-2	NA	TRBJ2-3	CASSPIASTDTQYF
TRBV18	TRBD1	TRBJ2-1	CASSRQGVSYNEQFF
TRBV7-6	NA	TRBJ2-7	CASSLGAGRGDPYEQYF
TRBV5-1	TRBD1	TRBJ1-5	CASSEGQGLNQPQHF
TRBV11-2	TRBD1	TRBJ2-1	CASSFRTGGIRDEQFF
TRBV5-8	NA	TRBJ1-1	CASSLRYQGAEAFF
TRBV27	TRBD2	TRBJ2-3	CASSSLTSAPTDTQYF
TRBV7-3	TRBD2	TRBJ2-5	CASSFLIAGVQETQYF
TRBV6-5	TRBD2	TRBJ2-1	CASSYLLAGNYNEQFF
TRBV27	TRBD1	TRBJ1-2	CASSTGQGYGYTF
TRBV18	NA	TRBJ2-7	CASSPLNGVEQYF
TRBV27	TRBD2	TRBJ2-1	CASSFDCSSGSDEQFF
TRBV6-4	NA	TRBJ2-1	CASSDFGGLYNEQFF
TRBV6-5	TRBD1	TRBJ2-7	CASRGQETYEQYF
TRBV27	NA	TRBJ1-1	CASSGALNTEAFF
TRBV5-4	TRBD1	TRBJ2-7	CASSSAPGQGADEQYF
TRBV6-5	NA	TRBJ2-3	CASSSGIVPDTQYF
TRBV10-3	NA	TRBJ2-5	CAISGAGSGTQYF
TRBV6-4	NA	TRBJ2-3	CASSVQSTDTQYF